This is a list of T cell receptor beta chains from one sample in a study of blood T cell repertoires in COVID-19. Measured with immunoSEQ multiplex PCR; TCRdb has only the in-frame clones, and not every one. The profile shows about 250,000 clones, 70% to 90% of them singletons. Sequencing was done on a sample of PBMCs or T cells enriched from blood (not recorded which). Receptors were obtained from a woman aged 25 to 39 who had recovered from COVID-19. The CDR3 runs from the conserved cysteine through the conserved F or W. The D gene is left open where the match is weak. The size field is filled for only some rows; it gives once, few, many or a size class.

CDR3 DNA: TGTGCTACAGCGGGTAGCACAGATACGCAGTATTTT
CDR3 protein: CATAGSTDTQYF
clone size: -
D gene: -
J gene: TRBJ2-3
V gene: TRBV12-5

CDR3 DNA: TGTGCCAGCAGGCAGGTAATGAACACTGAAGCTTTCTTT
CDR3 protein: CASRQVMNTEAFF
clone size: -
D gene: -
J gene: TRBJ1-1
V gene: TRBV28

CDR3 DNA: TGTGCCAGTAGTCACAGGGAGGGAGCTTTCTTT
CDR3 protein: CASSHREGAFF
clone size: -
D gene: -
J gene: TRBJ1-1
V gene: TRBV19

CDR3 DNA: TGTGCCAGCAGCTTAGTGGGCAGGGCTCAATACGAGCAGTACTTC
CDR3 protein: CASSLVGRAQYEQYF
clone size: -
D gene: -
J gene: TRBJ2-7
V gene: TRBV7-2

CDR3 DNA: TGTGCCAGCAGCCCCACTAGCGGAAGCTCCTACAATGAGCAGTTCTTC
CDR3 protein: CASSPTSGSSYNEQFF
clone size: once
D gene: TRBD2
J gene: TRBJ2-1
V gene: TRBV7-9

CDR3 DNA: TGTGCCAGCAGCATCAAGGCGGGACAGGGGATTGCAACTAATGAAAAACTGTTTTTT
CDR3 protein: CASSIKAGQGIATNEKLFF
clone size: -
D gene: TRBD1
J gene: TRBJ1-4
V gene: TRBV7-9

CDR3 DNA: TGTGCCAGCAGTTTCTGGGACAGGAACACCGGGGAGCTGTTTTTT
CDR3 protein: CASSFWDRNTGELFF
clone size: -
D gene: TRBD1
J gene: TRBJ2-2
V gene: TRBV28

CDR3 DNA: TGTGCCAGCAGTGAAGGACAGGGGAACACTGAAGCTTTCTTT
CDR3 protein: CASSEGQGNTEAFF
clone size: -
D gene: TRBD1
J gene: TRBJ1-1
V gene: TRBV6-1

CDR3 DNA: TGCAGCGTCCTCGCCGGGGGGATGGGGTGGGATGGCTACACCTTC
CDR3 protein: CSVLAGGMGWDGYTF
clone size: -
D gene: -
J gene: TRBJ1-2
V gene: TRBV29-1

CDR3 DNA: TGTGCCAGCAGCCCTCCTTCGACAGGGAACTATGGCTACACCTTC
CDR3 protein: CASSPPSTGNYGYTF
clone size: -
D gene: TRBD1
J gene: TRBJ1-2
V gene: TRBV4-2

CDR3 DNA: TGTGCCAGCTATTACGACAGGGGTAACATTCAGTACTTC
CDR3 protein: CASYYDRGNIQYF
clone size: -
D gene: TRBD1
J gene: TRBJ2-4
V gene: TRBV2

CDR3 DNA: TGCAGCGTTTTAGCCTCCGTGGGTTACGAGCAGTACTTC
CDR3 protein: CSVLASVGYEQYF
clone size: -
D gene: -
J gene: TRBJ2-7
V gene: TRBV29-1

CDR3 DNA: TGTGCCAGCAGCACAAACCCCCTGACAGGAGGCTCCTACAATGAGCAGTTCTTC
CDR3 protein: CASSTNPLTGGSYNEQFF
clone size: -
D gene: -
J gene: TRBJ2-1
V gene: TRBV7-6

CDR3 DNA: TGTGCCAGCAGCGAAAGACAGGGGATCTCTGGAAACACCATATATTTT
CDR3 protein: CASSERQGISGNTIYF
clone size: -
D gene: TRBD1
J gene: TRBJ1-3
V gene: TRBV11-2

CDR3 DNA: TGTGCCAGCAGTGAATTTCGGGAGGGATCAATGGCAGATACGCAGTATTTT
CDR3 protein: CASSEFREGSMADTQYF
clone size: -
D gene: TRBD2
J gene: TRBJ2-3
V gene: TRBV6-1

CDR3 DNA: TGTGCCAGCAGTTACCTCTTACGAGGGAGGGATGAGCAGTTCTTC
CDR3 protein: CASSYLLRGRDEQFF
clone size: -
D gene: TRBD2
J gene: TRBJ2-1
V gene: TRBV6-6

CDR3 DNA: TGTGCCAGCAGCTGGGCGGGACAGAAAGCTTTCTTT
CDR3 protein: CASSWAGQKAFF
clone size: -
D gene: TRBD1
J gene: TRBJ1-1
V gene: TRBV5-6

CDR3 DNA: TGTGCCAGCAGTTTGACATTGGTGGACACTGAAGCTTTCTTT
CDR3 protein: CASSLTLVDTEAFF
clone size: -
D gene: -
J gene: TRBJ1-1
V gene: TRBV6-5